The clone carrying this T cell receptor (gamma chain) turned up a few times. Its antigen is currently unknown. Genomic DNA from isolated PBMCs served as the sequencing template. The data derive from a study of gamma delta lymphoproliferative disorders and STAT genes. Study at large: The LymphoTrack Dx TCRG Assay amplified gamma chains from at least 50 ng of genomic DNA. Delta-chain libraries followed the EuroClonality-NGS standard operating procedure. Notes on the study in general: Most major patient clonotypes were shared with at least one healthy donor. Patient-control comparisons may be limited by differing T cell maturation stages.

There are 14 residues in the CDR3. Germline V gene data show CDR1 as EGSTGY and CDR2 as YDSYTSSV. J lost 10 bases, V lost 4 bases, and 16 bases had no gene match. TCRdb called clones from the multiplex PCR reads again using CATT. The table shows some 2,500 gamma-chain clones, with around a fifth occurring only once. The origin of this receptor is a human donor with gamma-delta T-cell large granular lymphocyte leukemia. The specimen sequenced was blood. This chain uses TRGV4 with TRGJ1 or TRGJ2. As TCRdb names no J gene, one was assigned here on the basis of a DNA match to germline. The CDR3 bases are TGTGCCACCTGGGACGGGCGGGCCTTGTTAAAGAAACTCTTT. Encoded protein: CATWDGRALLKKLF.